Listed below are T cell receptor beta chains from one sample, sequenced in a study of beta chain features in type 1 diabetes. Sequencing used immunoSEQ multiplex PCR; TCRdb keeps in-frame clones, though not all of them. The sample includes about 900,000 clones, about a sixth of them seen just once. Sequences were obtained from naive CD4+ T cells from blood. The origin of the receptors is a woman under 30 in good health. Both conserved end residues are trimmed from each CDR3.

>TRBV7-2|TRBJ2-7
ASSSIGGGTQRYEQY
>TRBV11-2|TRBJ1-5
ASSLYPTLGGNQPQH
>TRBV18|TRBJ2-2
ASSPLRNTGELF
>TRBV28|TRBJ1-4
ASSFAGAVNEKLF
>TRBV6-6|-
ASSYSSSSSYEQY
>TRBV29-1|TRBJ1-1
SVAGIRGQNTEAF
>TRBV4-3|TRBJ2-7
ASSQGLPGEQY
>TRBV5-1|TRBJ2-5
ASSPRSGSTLETQY
>TRBV7-9|TRBJ2-5
ASSSRDQETQY
>TRBV18|TRBJ2-2
ASSPGLTNTGELF
>TRBV7-9|TRBJ1-1
ASSSLSASRAF
>TRBV19|TRBJ1-1
ASREGRLRNTEAF
>TRBV27|TRBJ2-1
ASSLTMDRAVYEQF
>TRBV28|TRBJ2-7
ASSLTPASVYEQY
>TRBV6-4|TRBJ2-7
AISERDRGQREQY
>TRBV7-6|TRBJ2-3
ASSLGPTQWDTQY
>TRBV7-2|TRBJ2-7
ASSRRLAGGISYEQY
>TRBV14|TRBJ2-7
ASSQSIPYEQY
>TRBV20-1|TRBJ1-4
SARDEKLF
>TRBV19|TRBJ1-5
ASSIWGQGRNQPQH
>TRBV2|TRBJ2-5
ASSPSRAQETQY
>TRBV4-2|TRBJ2-2
ASSQGGEGNTGELF
>TRBV19|TRBJ2-5
ATGGRDEETQY
>TRBV4-2|TRBJ2-3
ASSPDQGGRAVGTQY
>TRBV14|TRBJ2-7
ASSQGGAGTYEQY
>TRBV4-2|TRBJ2-2
ASSQAGPNTGELF
>TRBV11-3|TRBJ2-7
ASEDEQY
>TRBV7-2|TRBJ2-7
ASSLWVGQYEQY
>TRBV18|TRBJ2-2
ASSPLTSGISGELF
>TRBV7-2|TRBJ1-4
ASSLKWSLGHNNEKLF
>TRBV4-3|TRBJ2-5
ASSQADGPGSGKTQY
>TRBV6-6|TRBJ1-2
ASSYSGSRTDYGYT
>TRBV7-2|TRBJ2-1
ASRKSGRAFSYNEQF
>TRBV27|TRBJ2-2
ASSSGTRVGGELF
>TRBV5-1|TRBJ2-5
ASSAGLALGFPETQY
>TRBV6-5|TRBJ2-7
ASSYSPSGNNEQY
>TRBV7-9|TRBJ1-1
ASSSSGGTAF
>TRBV9|-
ASSPSGTENYEQY
>TRBV18|TRBJ2-1
ASSPGLRAGMSEQF
>TRBV28|TRBJ2-1
ASSQREMQF
>TRBV6-6|TRBJ1-1
ASRSGATEAF
>TRBV5-1|TRBJ2-2
ASSLLAGANTGELF
>TRBV6-1|TRBJ2-7
ASSPGQSYEQY
>TRBV2|TRBJ2-7
ASRETSGGYEQY
>TRBV7-3|TRBJ2-2
ASSLPNTGELF
>TRBV9|TRBJ2-3
ASSGDPSREAKNTDTQY
>TRBV28|TRBJ2-1
ASSSPGTSGYNEQF
>TRBV11-2|TRBJ2-7
ASSSQLAEYYEQY
>TRBV7-2|TRBJ1-1
ASSVGLLNTEAF
>TRBV20-1|TRBJ2-1
SARVPREQF
>TRBV7-2|TRBJ2-3
ASSLAGTSGPDTQY
>TRBV12-5|TRBJ2-7
ASGLGQGEQY
>TRBV6-5|TRBJ1-5
ASSTGQGHQPQH
>TRBV7-3|TRBJ1-2
ASSLDGGPTGYT
>TRBV6-6|TRBJ1-1
ASRGEIGTIEAF
>TRBV29-1|TRBJ2-5
SVEESETQY
>TRBV6-5|TRBJ2-2
AISTTGTGELF
>TRBV28|TRBJ2-3
ASSRYRGVGPDTQY
>TRBV6-5|TRBJ2-5
ASGMAETQY
>TRBV7-3|TRBJ2-1
ASSFVVDNEQF